Each of the 24 T cell receptor beta chains below was sequenced from the same sample in a study of T cells after posttransplantation cyclophosphamide. Methotrexate plus calcineurin inhibitor accompanied controls' myeloablative marrow transplants; sampling was 1 year later. Generated by immunoSEQ multiplex PCR, the TCRdb table keeps only in-frame clones and is missing some. The table records roughly 14,000 clones, approximately 84% of them present only once. This material consisted of PBMCs, taken less than 400 days after allogeneic stem cell transplant with calcineurin inhibitor and methotrexate. These receptors came from a male patient aged 18-29 years who received an allogeneic stem cell transplant from a related donor, was CMV-positive, and had no GVHD. A subset of T cells may come from the graft donor.

The gene calls are TRBV6-1 and TRBJ2-5; the D gene is possibly TRBD1 (5 bases). This CDR3 comprises 16 residues. V was cut by 1 base and J by 1 base, with 13 bases left in between. The germline CDR1 and CDR2 sequences are MNHNS and SASEGT. CDR3 DNA sequence: TGTGCCAGCAGTGAAGGGTCCCTGGGGCCCCAAGAGACCCAGTACTTC. Protein product: CASSEGSLGPQETQYF.

The V and J genes are TRBV7-2 and TRBJ1-2; D call uncertain. There are 13 residues in the CDR3. Germline V gene sequence: CDR1 SGHTA, CDR2 FQGNSA. The V and J ends lost 5 bases and 6 bases respectively, with 13 bases between them. This CDR3 reads CASSPGWMDGYTF. The DNA for the CDR3 is TGTGCCAGCAGCCCAGGCTGGATGGATGGCTACACCTTC.

V gene TRBV7-9 combines with J gene TRBJ2-7, with TRBD1 as a possible D gene (6 bases). The ends were cut back, 3 bases at V and 2 bases at J, with 14 bases in the middle. Germline lookup yields CDR1 SEHNR and CDR2 FQNEAQ (reference sequence). The CDR3 is 15 residues long. Here the CDR3 reads CASSFRGALPYEQYF. The CDR3 DNA reads as TGTGCCAGCAGCTTCAGGGGTGCACTACCCTACGAGCAGTACTTC.

As DNA, the CDR3 is TGTGCCTGGAGTGTGCGGGGGGTCAGCACAGATACGCAGTATTTT. It is translated as CAWSVRGVSTDTQYF. The rearrangement uses TRBV30 and TRBJ2-3; 8 nucleotides align to TRBD2. The length of the CDR3 is 15 residues. With V trimmed by 0 bases and J by 0 bases, 2 bases remained unmatched. Germline V gives CDR1 GTSNPN, CDR2 SVGIG (reference sequence).

J is TRBJ1-2 and V is TRBV20-1; D is unclear. V was clipped by 2 bases and J by 7 bases, with 8 bases between them. Germline V gene data show CDR1 as DFQATT and CDR2 as SNEGSKA (reference sequence). This CDR3 is 11 amino acids long. In DNA, the CDR3 is TGCAGTGCTAGACTGGCCCTTGGCTACACCTTC. It yields the protein CSARLALGYTF.

The DNA for the CDR3 is TGTGCCAGCAGCTTCCTGGTTTGGGGGACTAGCGGTATCACAGATACGCAGTATTTT. Protein product: CASSFLVWGTSGITDTQYF. The chain combines TRBV11-2 with TRBJ2-3; 11 positions match TRBD2. This CDR3 has 19 amino acids. Germline V gene data show CDR1 as SGHAT and CDR2 as FQNNGV. The V gene end was trimmed by 3 bases and the J gene end by 2 bases; junction bases not matched to a gene: 13.

This chain joins TRBV28 and TRBJ2-2; TRBD2 is a possible D gene (7 bases). The CDR3 length is 14 residues. Trimming removed 3 bases at V and 8 bases at J, with 13 bases between. Looked up from germline, CDR1 is MDHEN and CDR2 is SYDVKM. CDR3 DNA sequence: TGTGCCAGCAGTTTGGGGGGGGCCAGGGGGGAGCTGTTTTTT. This gives the protein CASSLGGARGELFF.

The chain combines TRBV15 with TRBJ1-4; 7 nucleotides align to TRBD1. Trimming removed 1 base from V and 5 bases from J; junction bases left unmatched: 7. CDR1 LNHNV and CDR2 YYDKDF come from the germline V gene (reference sequence). This CDR3 has 16 residues. CDR3 in DNA: TGTGCCACCAGCAGAGGGGGGTGGGACAGAAATGAAAAACTGTTTTTT. It specifies CATSRGGWDRNEKLFF.

The rearrangement uses TRBV4-3 and TRBJ1-6, with no clear D. Looked up from germline, CDR1 is LGHNA and CDR2 is YSLEER. The CDR3 has 15 residues. V lost 0 bases, J lost 8 bases, and 11 bases lay in between. The DNA for the CDR3 is TGCGCCAGCAGCCAAGATCGGCAGGTACATTCACCCCTCCACTTT. It specifies CASSQDRQVHSPLHF.

This clone has only a few counts. The chain employs TRBV28 and TRBJ1-3; 8 bases are shared with TRBD1. CDR1 and CDR2 from the germline V gene are MDHEN and SYDVKM. Germline trimming cut 3 bases from V and 3 bases from J; bases unmatched to any gene: 7. The CDR3 sequence is 16 residues long. The CDR3 is CASSFRSGGFGNTIYF. The CDR3 DNA follows: TGTGCCAGCAGTTTTCGCTCAGGGGGCTTTGGAAACACCATATATTTT.

This clone was recorded once. The gene calls are TRBV6-6 and TRBJ2-7, with 7 bases aligning to TRBD2. Germline V CDR1 and CDR2: MNHNY, SVGAGI (reference sequence). Germline trimming cut 2 bases from V and 4 bases from J; bases unmatched to any gene: 5. The length of the CDR3 is 14 residues. The chain's CDR3 is CASSYRDYGYEQYF. As DNA, the CDR3 is TGTGCCAGCAGTTACCGGGACTACGGGTACGAGCAGTACTTC.

V and J are TRBV4-3 and TRBJ1-2; D is perhaps TRBD1 (6 bases). V lost 0 bases, J lost 8 bases, and 10 bases lay in between. The germline V gene encodes CDR1 LGHNA and CDR2 YSLEER. The CDR3 length is 13 residues. CDR3: CASSQEGARGYTF. In nucleotides, the CDR3 is TGCGCCAGCAGCCAAGAGGGGGCTCGAGGCTACACCTTC.

The chain carries TRBV27 and TRBJ1-1; D gene unclear. Looked up from germline, CDR1 is MNHEY and CDR2 is SMNVEV (reference sequence). The length of the CDR3 is 15 residues. V lost 6 bases and J 0 bases, leaving 14 bases between the germline ends. This CDR3 reads CASRLEWRMNTEAFF. The CDR3, as DNA: TGTGCCAGCAGATTAGAGTGGAGAATGAACACTGAAGCTTTCTTT.

V is TRBV9 and J is TRBJ1-2; 7 nucleotides match TRBD1. The CDR3 is made up of 16 amino acids. With 4 bases clipped from V and 3 bases from J, the junction kept 12 bases outside the gene matches. Germline V gives CDR1 SGDLS, CDR2 YYNGEE. In nucleotides, the CDR3 is TGTGCCAGCAGCTCCGAATTGACAGGGACGTACTATGGCTACACCTTC. Protein product: CASSSELTGTYYGYTF.

The chain links TRBV6-1 to TRBJ1-1, with 8 bases lining up with TRBD1. J gave up 0 bases and V 6 bases, and 3 bases lay outside the gene matches. CDR1 and CDR2 (germline): MNHNS, SASEGT. CDR3 length equals 14 residues. The CDR3 sequence is CASRRQGMNTEAFF. The DNA of the CDR3 is TGTGCCAGCAGGAGACAGGGGATGAACACTGAAGCTTTCTTT.

The chain joins TRBV29-1 to TRBJ2-4, with D tentatively TRBD2 (5 bases). CDR1 is SQVTM, CDR2 ANQGSEA, per germline. The CDR3 covers 13 residues. Between the trimmed V and J ends, which lost 5 bases and 3 bases, there was a span of 11 bases. The CDR3 protein is CSVSGISKNIQYF. The DNA of the CDR3 is TGCAGCGTTTCGGGAATAAGCAAAAACATTCAGTACTTC.

The genes are TRBV5-1 and TRBJ1-1; maybe TRBD1 (5 bases). This CDR3 has 15 amino acids. V shed 5 bases and J shed 0 bases, with 14 bases lying between them. In germline, CDR1 is SGHRS, CDR2 YFSETQ. The CDR3 reads CASSLRGGLNTEAFF. The CDR3 nucleotides are TGCGCCAGCAGTCTCCGGGGGGGACTGAACACTGAAGCTTTCTTT.

The CDR3 region has the DNA TGCGCCAGCAGCTTGCTAACCAAGAGCTCCTACAATGAGCAGTTCTTC. As protein: CASSLLTKSSYNEQFF. The chain combines TRBV5-1 with TRBJ2-1; the D is unclear. Germline CDR1 SGHRS, CDR2 YFSETQ. The length of the CDR3 is 16 residues. Trimming took 1 base from V and 0 from J, leaving 11 bases between them.

Details on this clone: The junction departs from germline at one end; a sequencing error may be responsible. This rearrangement joins TRBV7-6 to TRBJ2-1; 7 bases are shared with TRBD2. The length of the CDR3 is 15 residues. Germline V gene sequence: CDR1 SGHVS, CDR2 FNYEAQ. CDR3 DNA sequence: TGTGCCAGCAGCTTTTCTAGCGGCTCCTACAGTGAGCAGTTCTTC. Protein: CASSFSSGSYSEQFF.

The chain is built from TRBV5-4 and TRBJ2-5; D not certain. Germline-derived CDR1 and CDR2 are SGHNT and YYREEE (reference sequence). The CDR3 has 15 residues. The germline V and J ends were trimmed by 5 bases and 5 bases, with 19 bases remaining between them. CDR3 sequence reads: CASRSRSAGWETQYF. Written as DNA, the CDR3 is TGTGCCAGCAGGTCGCGATCCGCCGGGTGGGAGACCCAGTACTTC.

The chain couples TRBV7-2 to TRBJ1-6, with TRBD1 as a possible D gene (5 bases). The CDR3 is 15 amino acids. Germline values: CDR1 SGHTA, CDR2 FQGNSA. V dropped 1 base and J dropped 9 bases, with 13 bases sitting between them. The CDR3 nucleotides read TGTGCCAGCAGCTTAGAGGCTCAGGGAGGTTCACCCCTCCACTTT. Its translation is CASSLEAQGGSPLHF.

The V call is TRBV13, the J call TRBJ1-2; 8 bases are a match to TRBD1. Germline trimming cut 5 bases from V and 7 bases from J; bases unmatched to any gene: 12. CDR3 size: 15 residues. Germline V gene lookup returns CDR1 PRHDT and CDR2 FYEKMQ (reference sequence). CDR3 sequence (DNA): TGTGCCAGCAGCCCGAGGGACAGGCTTATTTCTGGCTACACCTTC. It codes for CASSPRDRLISGYTF.

V is TRBV12-5 and J is TRBJ2-7, with 9 bases lining up with TRBD1. Per germline, CDR1 LGHNT and CDR2 FRNRAP. This CDR3 is 13 amino acids long. Losses at the gene ends were 3 bases for V and 6 bases for J; bases not matched to a gene: 3. CDR3 bases: TGTGCTAGTGGTTTAGGACAGGGGCTCGAGCAGTACTTC. Residues: CASGLGQGLEQYF. Complete variable domain (other parts from reference TRBV12-5 and TRBJ2-7): DARVTQTPRHKVTEMGQEVTMRCQPILGHNTVFWYRQTMMQGLELLAYFRNRAPLDDSGMPKDRFSAEMPDATLATLKIQPSEPRDSAVYFCASGLGQGLEQYFGPGTRLTVT.

The V call is TRBV18, the J call TRBJ1-5; TRBD1 matches 8 bases. Trimming removed 2 bases from V and 5 bases from J; junction bases left unmatched: 8. The CDR3 has 16 amino acids. CDR1 and CDR2 (germline): KGHSH, LQKENI. CDR3 residues: CASSPYRDRIHQPQHF. The CDR3 DNA reads TGTGCCAGCTCACCATACCGGGACAGGATTCATCAGCCCCAGCATTTT.